A selection of T cell receptor beta chains follows, all from one sample in a study of control samples from healthy donors and cancer patients. Profiling relied on immunoSEQ multiplex PCR, and the TCRdb table lists in-frame clones only, not all of them. The sample lists about 120,000 clones, around 89% occurring once. The sequenced material came from blood. The receptors come from a woman aged 70-85 years in good health. Both conserved end residues are part of each CDR3. Each record gives: D gene, J gene, V gene, clone size, CDR3 DNA, CDR3 protein. D genes are given only for firm matches. Only part of the rows carry a size: once, few, many, or a class if the clone is expanded.

D gene: NA; J gene: TRBJ2-7; V gene: TRBV29-1; clone size: NA; CDR3 DNA: TGCAGCGTTGCCACGACCTACGAGCAGTACTTC; CDR3 protein: CSVATTYEQYF
D gene: TRBD1; J gene: TRBJ2-7; V gene: TRBV27; clone size: NA; CDR3 DNA: TGTGCCAGCAGTACAGGGGGCTACGAGCAGTACTTC; CDR3 protein: CASSTGGYEQYF
D gene: NA; J gene: TRBJ2-2; V gene: TRBV5-4; clone size: NA; CDR3 DNA: TGTGCCAGCAGCTTAAAAGGGTTCGGGGAGCTGTTTTTT; CDR3 protein: CASSLKGFGELFF
D gene: NA; J gene: TRBJ1-2; V gene: TRBV18; clone size: NA; CDR3 DNA: TGTGCCAGCTCATCAGGATCGGGAGGCTACACCTTC; CDR3 protein: CASSSGSGGYTF
D gene: TRBD2; J gene: TRBJ2-3; V gene: TRBV5-1; clone size: NA; CDR3 DNA: TGCGCCAGCTCCCTGGGAGCGGGGGGGCGATCAGATACGCAGTATTTT; CDR3 protein: CASSLGAGGRSDTQYF
D gene: TRBD2; J gene: TRBJ2-3; V gene: TRBV5-4; clone size: NA; CDR3 DNA: TGTGCCAGCAGCAGGACTAGCGGGGGCACAGATACGCAGTATTTT; CDR3 protein: CASSRTSGGTDTQYF
D gene: NA; J gene: TRBJ1-1; V gene: TRBV13; clone size: NA; CDR3 DNA: TGTGCCAGCAGCTTAGAAGTCCAGGAGGCTTTCTTT; CDR3 protein: CASSLEVQEAFF
D gene: NA; J gene: TRBJ1-2; V gene: TRBV12-3/TRBV12-4; clone size: NA; CDR3 DNA: TGTGCCAGCAGTTTAGGGCCGCTAGGCTACACCTTC; CDR3 protein: CASSLGPLGYTF
D gene: TRBD1; J gene: TRBJ1-2; V gene: TRBV3-1/TRBV3-2; clone size: NA; CDR3 DNA: TGTGCCAGCAGCCACGGCCAGGGGGATGGCTACACCTTC; CDR3 protein: CASSHGQGDGYTF
D gene: NA; J gene: TRBJ2-1; V gene: TRBV21-1; clone size: once; CDR3 DNA: TGTGCCAGCAGCAAAGGTGCGAAAGTCGGGTTCTTC; CDR3 protein: CASSKGAKVGFF
D gene: NA; J gene: TRBJ2-6; V gene: TRBV5-6; clone size: once; CDR3 DNA: TGTGCCAGCAGCTTGGGCGGGGGCACCAACGTCCTGACTTTC; CDR3 protein: CASSLGGGTNVLTF
D gene: NA; J gene: TRBJ2-7; V gene: TRBV7-8; clone size: NA; CDR3 DNA: TGTGCCAGCAGCTTAGTGGGGTACGAGCAGTACTTC; CDR3 protein: CASSLVGYEQYF
D gene: NA; J gene: TRBJ1-4; V gene: TRBV7-2; clone size: NA; CDR3 DNA: TGTGCCAGCAGCTTAGGACAGATTAATGAAAAACTGTTTTTT; CDR3 protein: CASSLGQINEKLFF
D gene: NA; J gene: TRBJ2-7; V gene: TRBV5-4; clone size: once; CDR3 DNA: TGTGCCAGCAGCTTACAGGGACCTTACGAGCAGTACTTC; CDR3 protein: CASSLQGPYEQYF
D gene: TRBD1; J gene: TRBJ1-4; V gene: TRBV3-1/TRBV3-2; clone size: NA; CDR3 DNA: TGTGCCAGCAGCCATCGGACAGGGGGGGAAAAACTGTTTTTT; CDR3 protein: CASSHRTGGEKLFF
D gene: NA; J gene: TRBJ1-2; V gene: TRBV6-1; clone size: NA; CDR3 DNA: TGTGCCAGCAGTGAGGGGGCGCACTATGGCTACACCTTC; CDR3 protein: CASSEGAHYGYTF
D gene: NA; J gene: TRBJ1-6; V gene: TRBV13; clone size: NA; CDR3 DNA: TGTGCCAGCAGCCTTTGGGGAGGAAATAATTCACCCCTCCACTTT; CDR3 protein: CASSLWGGNNSPLHF
D gene: TRBD1; J gene: TRBJ1-2; V gene: TRBV28; clone size: NA; CDR3 DNA: TGTGCCAGCATCGCACAGGGGGTGAATGGCTACACCTTC; CDR3 protein: CASIAQGVNGYTF
D gene: NA; J gene: TRBJ2-3; V gene: TRBV24-1; clone size: NA; CDR3 DNA: TGTGCCACCAGTGATAGCCCTCGCACAGATACGCAGTATTTT; CDR3 protein: CATSDSPRTDTQYF
D gene: TRBD1; J gene: TRBJ2-3; V gene: TRBV24-1; clone size: NA; CDR3 DNA: TGTGCCACCAGTGATTTCGACAGGGGGAGCCGGGGTACAGATACGCAGTATTTT; CDR3 protein: CATSDFDRGSRGTDTQYF
D gene: NA; J gene: TRBJ2-7; V gene: TRBV29-1; clone size: NA; CDR3 DNA: TGCAGCGTTGATGGGGGAGGGGGAGCCTACGAGCAGTACTTC; CDR3 protein: CSVDGGGGAYEQYF
D gene: NA; J gene: TRBJ1-5; V gene: TRBV5-1; clone size: NA; CDR3 DNA: TGCGCCAGCAGCTTGGGTTCAGGGGGCAATCAGCCCCAGCATTTT; CDR3 protein: CASSLGSGGNQPQHF
D gene: NA; J gene: TRBJ1-4; V gene: TRBV6-5; clone size: NA; CDR3 DNA: TGTGCCAGCAGTTACTCATCGGCCCGGGTTGGCGAAAAACTGTTTTTT; CDR3 protein: CASSYSSARVGEKLFF
D gene: TRBD1; J gene: TRBJ1-6; V gene: TRBV9; clone size: NA; CDR3 DNA: TGTGCCAGCAGCGAGACAGGGTTTAATTCACCCCTCCACTTT; CDR3 protein: CASSETGFNSPLHF
D gene: TRBD2; J gene: TRBJ2-3; V gene: TRBV5-1; clone size: once; CDR3 DNA: TGCGCCAGCAGCTGGGTGGCGGGGGGGGATACGCAGTATTTT; CDR3 protein: CASSWVAGGDTQYF
D gene: NA; J gene: TRBJ1-1; V gene: TRBV19; clone size: few; CDR3 DNA: TGTGCCAGTAGTATTCTTGCGTCAGGGAGGGCGACTGAAGCTTTCTTT; CDR3 protein: CASSILASGRATEAFF
D gene: TRBD2; J gene: TRBJ2-1; V gene: TRBV4-3; clone size: NA; CDR3 DNA: TGCGCCAGCAGCCAAGATCAACTAGCGGGGGAGGTTGAGCAGTTCTTC; CDR3 protein: CASSQDQLAGEVEQFF
D gene: NA; J gene: TRBJ2-3; V gene: TRBV7-3; clone size: NA; CDR3 DNA: TGTGCCAGCAGCTTAACGGGAGGATATAGCACAGATACGCAGTATTTT; CDR3 protein: CASSLTGGYSTDTQYF
D gene: TRBD2; J gene: TRBJ2-7; V gene: TRBV3-1/TRBV3-2; clone size: NA; CDR3 DNA: TGTGCCAGCAGCCAGCCGGGACTAGCGGCCTACGAGCAGTACTTC; CDR3 protein: CASSQPGLAAYEQYF
D gene: TRBD2; J gene: TRBJ2-1; V gene: TRBV9; clone size: NA; CDR3 DNA: TGTGCCAGCAGCCCCCAGACTAGCGGGGGGTCAACCTACAATGAGCAGTTCTTC; CDR3 protein: CASSPQTSGGSTYNEQFF
D gene: NA; J gene: TRBJ2-2; V gene: TRBV2; clone size: NA; CDR3 DNA: TGTGCCAGCAGTGTCCTGGGGGAGCTGTTTTTT; CDR3 protein: CASSVLGELFF
D gene: TRBD1; J gene: TRBJ1-2; V gene: TRBV19; clone size: NA; CDR3 DNA: TGTGCCAGTAGTAGGGGACAGTTTTACTATGGCTACACCTTC; CDR3 protein: CASSRGQFYYGYTF
D gene: NA; J gene: TRBJ2-2; V gene: TRBV7-3; clone size: NA; CDR3 DNA: TGTGCCAGCAGCTTAATGCCCTCCACCGGGGAGCTGTTTTTT; CDR3 protein: CASSLMPSTGELFF
D gene: NA; J gene: TRBJ2-7; V gene: TRBV11-2; clone size: NA; CDR3 DNA: TGTGCCAGCAGCTTAGATCCCTCCTACGAGCAGTACTTC; CDR3 protein: CASSLDPSYEQYF
D gene: NA; J gene: TRBJ1-4; V gene: TRBV5-4; clone size: NA; CDR3 DNA: TGTGCCAGCAGCCAACGACCAAATGAAAAACTGTTTTTT; CDR3 protein: CASSQRPNEKLFF
D gene: NA; J gene: TRBJ1-4; V gene: TRBV3-1/TRBV3-2; clone size: NA; CDR3 DNA: TGTGCCAGCAGCCAAGCCCCCCACGGAGAAAAACTGTTTTTT; CDR3 protein: CASSQAPHGEKLFF
D gene: NA; J gene: TRBJ1-1; V gene: TRBV10-3; clone size: NA; CDR3 DNA: TGTGCCATCAGTGATGTGGGGGTTTCGAACACTGAAGCTTTCTTT; CDR3 protein: CAISDVGVSNTEAFF
D gene: NA; J gene: TRBJ1-3; V gene: TRBV7-3; clone size: NA; CDR3 DNA: TGTGCCAGCAGCCCAGAGGCAGGGTGGGTTTCTGGAAACACCATATATTTT; CDR3 protein: CASSPEAGWVSGNTIYF
D gene: TRBD1; J gene: TRBJ2-7; V gene: TRBV7-3; clone size: NA; CDR3 DNA: TGTGCCAGCAGCTTAACTCCCGGACAGGGGGTTGACTACGAGCAGTACTTC; CDR3 protein: CASSLTPGQGVDYEQYF